Below, 16 T cell receptor beta chains from the same sample are listed, as sequenced in a study of control samples from healthy donors and cancer patients. Here immunoSEQ multiplex PCR was the method, and the copy in TCRdb shows in-frame clones only, minus some. The sample has 400,000 to 500,000 clones, approximately 90% seen once; the top ten hold around 6.8%. Sequencing used PBMCs. Receptors originate from a man in his forties or fifties with head and neck cancer.

The rearrangement uses TRBV28 and TRBJ1-1; TRBD1 might be the D (6 bases). Trimming removed 2 bases from V and 5 bases from J, with 12 bases in between. This CDR3 is 14 amino acids long. The germline gives CDR1 MDHEN, CDR2 SYDVKM. The CDR3 here is CASSLIQGWTEAFF. CDR3 nucleotide sequence: TGTGCCAGCAGTTTAATACAGGGCTGGACTGAAGCTTTCTTT.

The rearrangement uses TRBV6-5 and TRBJ2-7; D is perhaps TRBD1 or TRBD2 (5 bases each). The V gene's germline CDR1 is MNHEY and CDR2 SVGAGI. The CDR3 consists of 15 residues. V was pared by 7 bases and J by 0 bases, with 16 bases between. The CDR3, as DNA: TGTGCCAGCAAGGATGGGACGGTGAGCTCCTACGAGCAGTACTTC. This encodes CASKDGTVSSYEQYF.

This clone was seen once. Other DNA sequences in the sample encode the same CDR3. The V call is TRBV6-6, the J call TRBJ2-3, with unresolved D. The germline V gene has CDR1 MNHNY and CDR2 SVGAGI (reference sequence). The CDR3 extends over 13 amino acids. V lost 6 bases and J lost 3, with 10 bases in between. The CDR3 DNA is TGTGCCAGCAGCTCCCCCGGGACAGATACGCAGTATTTT. Its protein product is CASSSPGTDTQYF.

The chain employs TRBV5-6 and TRBJ2-3; D is undetermined. This CDR3 has 12 amino acids. V was shortened by 0 bases and J by 8 bases, with 7 bases between the two germline ends. The germline V gene encodes CDR1 SGHDT and CDR2 YYEEEE. In nucleotides, the CDR3 is TGTGCCAGCAGCTTGGTAACGGGTACGCAGTATTTT. This gives the protein CASSLVTGTQYF. The complete variable domain, with remaining parts taken from reference TRBV5-6 and TRBJ2-3, reads DAGVTQSPTHLIKTRGQQVTLRCSPKSGHDTVSWYQQALGQGPQFIFQYYEEEERQRGNFPDRFSGHQFPNYSSELNVNALLLGDSALYLCASSLVTGTQYFGPGTRLTVL.

This sequence joins TRBV6-5 and TRBJ2-5; 10 bases agree with TRBD2. V lost 3 bases, J lost 3 bases, and 7 bases stayed unmatched. The CDR3 covers 16 residues. Germline V CDR1 and CDR2: MNHEY, SVGAGI. This chain's CDR3 is CASSYRLAGVEETQYF. In nucleotides, the CDR3 is TGTGCCAGCAGTTATCGACTAGCGGGTGTTGAAGAGACCCAGTACTTC.

Worth noting for this clone: Other DNA variants within this sample encode the same CDR3. The chain recombines TRBV2 with TRBJ1-3; maybe TRBD1 (5 bases). CDR3 length: 14 residues. Per the germline V gene, CDR1 is SNHLY and CDR2 is FYNNEI. V dropped 3 bases and J dropped 4 bases, with 10 bases sitting between them. This CDR3 is CASSEGGAGNTIYF. CDR3 DNA sequence: TGTGCCAGCAGTGAGGGTGGGGCCGGAAACACCATATATTTT. Complete variable domain (other parts from reference TRBV2 and TRBJ1-3): EPEVTQTPSHQVTQMGQEVILRCVPISNHLYFYWYRQILGQKVEFLVSFYNNEISEKSEIFDDQFSVERPDGSNFTLKIRSTKLEDSAMYFCASSEGGAGNTIYFGEGSWLTVV.

V gene TRBV7-2 combines with J gene TRBJ1-2, with 9 bases identical to TRBD1. V shed 0 bases and J 6 bases; nucleotides not matched to a gene: 2. Germline V gene lookup returns CDR1 SGHTA and CDR2 FQGNSA. The CDR3 is made up of 14 amino acids. The CDR3 reads CASSLAQGAHGYTF. The CDR3 DNA reads as TGTGCCAGCAGCTTAGCACAGGGGGCGCATGGCTACACCTTC. The full variable domain, completed using reference TRBV7-2 and TRBJ1-2, is GAGVSQSPSNKVTEKGKDVELRCDPISGHTALYWYRQSLGQGLEFLIYFQGNSAPDKSGLPSDRFSAERTGGSVSTLTIQRTQQEDSAVYLCASSLAQGAHGYTFGSGTRLTVV.

The V and J genes are TRBV7-2 and TRBJ2-2; a weak D match, TRBD1 (5 bases). CDR3 size: 15 residues. The V end lost 5 bases, the J end lost 1 base, and 11 bases lay between the germline ends. Germline values: CDR1 SGHTA, CDR2 FQGNSA. This chain's CDR3 is CASSHLTVNTGELFF. CDR3 coding DNA: TGTGCCAGCAGCCACTTGACAGTGAACACCGGGGAGCTGTTTTTT. The whole variable domain, filled in from reference TRBV7-2 and TRBJ2-2, reads GAGVSQSPSNKVTEKGKDVELRCDPISGHTALYWYRQSLGQGLEFLIYFQGNSAPDKSGLPSDRFSAERTGGSVSTLTIQRTQQEDSAVYLCASSHLTVNTGELFFGEGSRLTVL.

The chain links TRBV10-3 to TRBJ1-5, with D unresolved. CDR3 length: 13 amino acids. Trimming left V 3 bases short and J 5 bases short, with 8 bases between. Germline CDR1 and CDR2: ENHRY and SYGVKD. This CDR3 reads CAISEHGDQPQHF. The DNA for the CDR3 is TGTGCCATCAGTGAACACGGAGATCAGCCCCAGCATTTT.

This chain joins TRBV18 and TRBJ2-7, with a tentative D call TRBD1 (6 bases). Germline V gene lookup returns CDR1 KGHSH and CDR2 LQKENI. Trimming removed 2 bases from V and 2 bases from J, with 10 bases in between. The CDR3 is 14 amino acids. Here the CDR3 reads CASSPGGNTYEQYF. CDR3 sequence (DNA): TGTGCCAGCTCACCAGGGGGCAACACCTACGAGCAGTACTTC.

This chain uses TRBV28 with TRBJ1-2; D is uncertain. Germline loops: CDR1 MDHEN, CDR2 SYDVKM. CDR3 length equals 11 residues. Trimming left V 6 bases short and J 7 bases short, with 9 bases between. The CDR3 sequence is CASSSLFGYTF. In nucleotides, the CDR3 is TGTGCCAGCAGCTCCCTCTTTGGCTACACCTTC.

The chain has TRBV9 and TRBJ2-7, with D possibly being TRBD1 (6 bases). The CDR3 sequence is 19 residues long. Germline V gives CDR1 SGDLS, CDR2 YYNGEE. V was cut by 4 bases and J by 3 bases, with 29 bases left in between. The CDR3: CASSRELGDIFTPYYEQYF. The CDR3 region has the DNA TGTGCCAGCAGCCGCGAGCTTGGGGACATTTTTACTCCCTACTACGAGCAGTACTTC.

This clone came up once. In DNA, the CDR3 is TGCGCCAGCAGCTCGGACAGGACGAACACCGGGGAGCTGTTTTTT. It is translated as CASSSDRTNTGELFF. The gene calls are TRBV5-1 and TRBJ2-2, with TRBD1 identical over 7 bases. CDR1 SGHRS and CDR2 YFSETQ come from the germline V gene. With V trimmed by 3 bases and J by 0 bases, 2 bases remained unmatched. The CDR3 has 15 amino acids. Variable domain in full (rest from reference TRBV5-1 and TRBJ2-2): KAGVTQTPRYLIKTRGQQVTLSCSPISGHRSVSWYQQTPGQGLQFLFEYFSETQRNKGNFPGRFSGRQFSNSRSEMNVSTLELGDSALYLCASSSDRTNTGELFFGEGSRLTVL.

This chain links TRBV24-1 with TRBJ2-5; weak D call: TRBD1 (6 bases). CDR1 KGHDR and CDR2 SFDVKD come from the germline V gene. V was shortened by 4 bases and J by 3 bases, with 11 bases between the two germline ends. The CDR3 has 14 residues. DNA for the CDR3: TGTGCCACCAGTGACGGTGGACAGAAAGAGACCCAGTACTTC. It specifies CATSDGGQKETQYF.

Only a few counts were recorded for this clone. Other DNA sequences in this specimen translate into the identical CDR3. The gene calls are TRBV9 and TRBJ1-5; tentatively, D is TRBD1 (5 bases). Germline assignment: CDR1 SGDLS and CDR2 YYNGEE. V was cut by 3 bases and J by 3 bases, with 13 bases left in between. This CDR3 is 15 amino acids long. The CDR3 DNA reads as TGTGCCAGCAGCGAAGGGCAGGGAGACAATCAGCCCCAGCATTTT. It translates to CASSEGQGDNQPQHF.

This chain uses TRBV6-2 or TRBV6-3 with TRBJ2-1; tentative D call: TRBD2 (6 bases). The CDR3 is made up of 16 amino acids. CDR1 and CDR2 (germline): MNHEY, SVGEGT. Trimming stripped 6 bases from V and 4 bases from J, with 19 bases between. Here the CDR3 reads CASSPTAGRAYNEQFF. The CDR3 nucleotides are TGTGCCAGCAGCCCTACGGCGGGACGAGCTTACAATGAGCAGTTCTTC.